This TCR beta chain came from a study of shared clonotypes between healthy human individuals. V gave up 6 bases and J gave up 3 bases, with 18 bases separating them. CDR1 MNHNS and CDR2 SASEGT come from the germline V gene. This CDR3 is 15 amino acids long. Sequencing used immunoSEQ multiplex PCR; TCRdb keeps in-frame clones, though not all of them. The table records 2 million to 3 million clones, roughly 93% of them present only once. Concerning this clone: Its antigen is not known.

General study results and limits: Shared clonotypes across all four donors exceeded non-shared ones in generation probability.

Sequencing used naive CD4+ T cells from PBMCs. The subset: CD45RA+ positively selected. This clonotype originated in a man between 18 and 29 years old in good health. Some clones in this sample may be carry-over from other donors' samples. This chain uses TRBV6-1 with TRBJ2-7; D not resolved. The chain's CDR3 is CASRQVGPQDYEQYF. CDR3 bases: TGTGCCAGCAGACAAGTAGGTCCCCAAGACTACGAGCAGTACTTC.